The 17 T cell receptor beta chains below come from one sample, sequenced in a study of cytomegalovirus exposure and HLA in healthy donors. Primers: 60 Vbeta forward and 13 Jbeta reverse. Assay used: immunoSEQ multiplex PCR; TCRdb lists only in-frame clones, some missing. The sample has hundreds of thousands of clones; about 80% are singletons. Sequencing input: PBMCs. Source of these receptors: a woman aged 35 to 49 in good health and CMV-seronegative.

In regard to this clone: The same CDR3 also results from other DNA sequences found in this sample. The chain links TRBV27 to TRBJ1-3; D gene ambiguous. Between the trimmed V and J ends, which lost 4 bases and 1 base, there was a span of 11 bases. CDR3 length: 15 amino acids. Germline lookup yields CDR1 MNHEY and CDR2 SMNVEV (reference sequence). The CDR3 bases are TGTGCCAGCAGTTCCCTCCGAGGTTCTGGAAACACCATATATTTT. Residues: CASSSLRGSGNTIYF.

The V and J genes are TRBV19 and TRBJ1-1; TRBD1 is a possible D gene (6 bases). V gave up 4 bases and J gave up 11 bases, with 23 bases separating them. Germline V gene data show CDR1 as LNHDA and CDR2 as SQIVND (reference sequence). The CDR3 has 15 amino acids. The CDR3 region has the DNA TGTGCCAGTAGTACAGGGACATACTCAACAAGCCATGCTTTCTTT. It encodes CASSTGTYSTSHAFF.

The chain combines TRBV5-1 with TRBJ1-1; the D is unclear. CDR1 and CDR2 from the germline V gene are SGHRS and YFSETQ. This CDR3 is built from 14 residues. V was trimmed by 2 bases and J by 8 bases, leaving 16 bases between them. The CDR3 reads CASSLERGGEEAFF. The CDR3 DNA reads as TGCGCCAGCAGCTTAGAAAGAGGCGGAGAAGAAGCTTTCTTT.

The chain combines TRBV5-4 with TRBJ1-5; TRBD1 might be the D (6 bases). This CDR3 region has 14 residues. V dropped 4 bases and J dropped 2 bases, with 10 bases sitting between them. Germline V gene data show CDR1 as SGHNT and CDR2 as YYREEE (reference sequence). The chain's CDR3 is CASSLAGGNQPQHF. In DNA, the CDR3 is TGTGCCAGCAGCCTCGCAGGGGGCAATCAGCCCCAGCATTTT.

This chain uses TRBV7-9 with TRBJ2-2; 13 positions agree with TRBD2. Germline V CDR1 and CDR2: SEHNR, FQNEAQ (reference sequence). Germline trimming cut 4 bases from V and 6 bases from J; bases unmatched to any gene: 5. There are 16 residues in the CDR3. This chain's CDR3 is CASSSGLAGDSGELFF. CDR3 nucleotide sequence: TGTGCCAGCAGCTCAGGACTAGCGGGGGATTCCGGGGAGCTGTTTTTT.

This chain joins TRBV2 and TRBJ1-6; TRBD1 matches at 7 bases. V lost 6 bases and J lost 9; bases outside the gene matches: 14. This CDR3 region has 16 residues. Germline V gives CDR1 SNHLY, CDR2 FYNNEI. For the CDR3, the DNA is TGTGCCAGCAGCAGGAGGGGGCGCGCTGAAGGTTCACCCCTCCACTTT. Translated: CASSRRGRAEGSPLHF.

The chain links TRBV28 to TRBJ2-7; D perhaps matches TRBD1 (5 bases). Deletions cut 2 bases from V and 4 bases from J, with 9 bases between. Germline lookup yields CDR1 MDHEN and CDR2 SYDVKM. The CDR3 spans 13 residues. CDR3 region: CASSLKPGYEQYF. The CDR3 DNA follows: TGTGCCAGCAGTTTAAAGCCAGGGTACGAGCAGTACTTC.

The chain combines TRBV5-1 with TRBJ2-6; 7 bases align to TRBD1. Trimming took 5 bases from V and 1 from J; bases not matched to a gene: 0. Germline CDR1 is SGHRS and CDR2 is YFSETQ. The CDR3 is 14 amino acids. Written as DNA, the CDR3 is TGCGCCAGCAGGACAGGGTCTGGGGCCAACGTCCTGACTTTC. Translation gives CASRTGSGANVLTF.

The CDR3 bases are TGTGCCTCGACTGAGACTTACTATGGCTACACCTTC. It yields the protein CASTETYYGYTF. V and J are TRBV30 and TRBJ1-2; D is unclear. This CDR3 region has 12 residues. The germline V gene has CDR1 GTSNPN and CDR2 SVGIG (reference sequence). Between the trimmed V and J ends, which lost 7 bases and 3 bases, there was a span of 12 bases.

This clone has more than one count but fewer than ten. The genes are TRBV20-1 and TRBJ2-7, with D possibly being TRBD2 (5 bases). CDR1 is DFQATT, CDR2 SNEGSKA, per germline (reference sequence). V was trimmed by 3 bases and J by 3 bases, leaving 6 bases between them. The CDR3 runs to 11 residues. The CDR3 loop reads CSARDFYEQYF. The CDR3 DNA follows: TGCAGTGCTAGGGACTTCTACGAGCAGTACTTC.

V is TRBV7-8 and J is TRBJ1-5, with no clear D. Trimming removed 2 bases from V and 6 bases from J, with 17 bases in between. CDR3 size: 16 residues. Germline values: CDR1 SGHVS, CDR2 FQNEAQ. In nucleotides, the CDR3 is TGTGCCAGCAGCTTATCTCTAAACCGGAGGGCTCAGCCCCAGCATTTT. It specifies CASSLSLNRRAQPQHF. Full variable domain (rest looked up from reference TRBV7-8 and TRBJ1-5): GAGVSQSPRYKVAKRGQDVALRCDPISGHVSLFWYQQALGQGPEFLTYFQNEAQLDKSGLPSDRFFAERPEGSVSTLKIQRTQQEDSAVYLCASSLSLNRRAQPQHFGDGTRLSIL.

The chain has TRBV6-5 and TRBJ2-7; 10 nucleotides line up with TRBD2. V lost 4 bases, J lost 7 bases, and 13 bases stayed unmatched. CDR1 is MNHEY and CDR2 is SVGAGI in the germline V gene. The CDR3 length is 16 residues. CDR3 in amino acids: CASSSVAGGPLGEQYF. The CDR3 DNA follows: TGTGCCAGCAGTTCCGTAGCGGGGGGACCGCTGGGGGAGCAGTACTTC.

The chain couples TRBV14 to TRBJ2-5; unclear D gene. With the DNA end fitting TRBJ2-7 better, the J assignment may be wrong. The CDR3 has 11 amino acids. Germline V gene lookup returns CDR1 SGHDN and CDR2 FVKESK. The CDR3 region is CASSQGYEQYF. The CDR3 DNA is TGTGCCAGCAGCCAAGGATACGAGCAGTACTTC.

Here the CDR3 DNA reads TGCGCCAGCAGCTCGGGTTTGGACGGGACTATGAACACTGAAGCTTTCTTT. Its protein is CASSSGLDGTMNTEAFF. The rearrangement joins TRBV5-1 to TRBJ1-1; weak D call: TRBD1 (5 bases). V lost 3 bases and J lost 0, with 18 bases in between. CDR1 is SGHRS and CDR2 is YFSETQ in the germline V gene. This CDR3 has 17 residues.

J is TRBJ1-4 and V is TRBV28, with TRBD1 matching over 9 bases. There are 17 residues in the CDR3. Germline CDR1 is MDHEN and CDR2 is SYDVKM. Trimming took 4 bases from V and 8 from J; bases not matched to a gene: 14. CDR3 DNA: TGTGCCAGCAGTTCCCTTCTTAGTAGGGACAGGGTCGAAAAACTGTTTTTT. Protein sequence: CASSSLLSRDRVEKLFF.

This rearrangement joins TRBV30 to TRBJ1-2; no clear D gene. The CDR3 runs to 11 residues. The V and J ends lost 5 bases and 4 bases respectively, with 8 bases between them. Per germline, CDR1 GTSNPN and CDR2 SVGIG (reference sequence). CDR3 residues: CAWVGSYGYTF. The CDR3 DNA follows: TGTGCCTGGGTCGGGTCCTATGGCTACACCTTC.

With respect to this clone: Compared with germline, one end of the junction differs, possibly owing to a read error. This rearrangement joins TRBV7-2 to TRBJ1-5; no definite D call. CDR1 SGHTA and CDR2 FQGNSA come from the germline V gene. The CDR3 length is 16 residues. The DNA for the CDR3 is TGTGCCAGCAGCTTAGGGGGATTAGGGAGCAGTCAGCCCCAGCATTTT. It codes for CASSLGGLGSSQPQHF.